The 27 T cell receptor beta chains reported below all come from one sample, sequenced in a study of blood T cells in healthy people across ages. Alongside a J-beta primer mix, a sample-barcoded 5' primer served in a second PCR lasting about 7 to 12 cycles. TCRdb redid the calling of the 5' RACE reads with MiXCR, one entry per CDR3 protein. The sample lists roughly 1.5 million distinct CDR3 sequences; around 40% were seen once. Sequenced input: blood. These receptors originate from a woman under 30 in good health.

This clonotype was seen only a few times. This rearrangement joins TRBV6-2 or TRBV6-3 to TRBJ2-3, with a weak D call TRBD1 (6 bases). CDR1 and CDR2 (germline): MNHEY, SVGEGT. The CDR3 extends over 14 amino acids. The V end was cut by 6 bases, the J end by 5 bases, with 15 bases between. The CDR3 DNA follows: TGTGCCAGCAGACAACACAGGGTTGGAGATACGCAGTATTTT. Its translation: CASRQHRVGDTQYF.

This clonotype occurred a few times. The chain has TRBV7-8 and TRBJ2-3; D possibly corresponds to TRBD2 (5 bases). Trimming took 6 bases from V and 4 from J, leaving 14 bases between them. This CDR3 has 14 amino acids. CDR1 and CDR2 (germline): SGHVS, FQNEAQ. CDR3 loop: CASRPRAVSDTQYF. The CDR3 nucleotides are TGTGCCAGCAGGCCCCGAGCGGTGTCAGATACGCAGTATTTT. The entire variable domain, with the rest obtained from reference TRBV7-8 and TRBJ2-3, is as follows: GAGVSQSPRYKVAKRGQDVALRCDPISGHVSLFWYQQALGQGPEFLTYFQNEAQLDKSGLPSDRFFAERPEGSVSTLKIQRTQQEDSAVYLCASRPRAVSDTQYFGPGTRLTVL.

The chain links TRBV7-3 to TRBJ1-1; 9 nucleotides match TRBD1. The germline gives CDR1 SGHTA, CDR2 FQGTGA. The CDR3 runs to 16 residues. Germline trimming cut 5 bases from V and 2 bases from J; bases unmatched to any gene: 9. DNA for the CDR3: TGTGCCAGCAGCCCTAGAGGACAGGGGCAAAACACTGAAGCTTTCTTT. Translating gives CASSPRGQGQNTEAFF. Based on the CDR3 plus reference TRBV7-3 and TRBJ1-1, the full variable domain is GAGVSQTPSNKVTEKGKYVELRCDPISGHTALYWYRQSLGQGPEFLIYFQGTGAADDSGLPNDRFFAVRPEGSVSTLKIQRTERGDSAVYLCASSPRGQGQNTEAFFGQGTRLTVV.

J is TRBJ2-5 and V is TRBV5-6; D is ambiguous. Trimming cost V 1 base and J 2 bases, with 12 bases left between them. CDR3 length: 15 amino acids. Germline CDR1 is SGHDT and CDR2 is YYEEEE. The CDR3 DNA sequence: TGTGCCAGCAGCTTGACGGACCTAGGACAAGAGACCCAGTACTTC. It codes for CASSLTDLGQETQYF.

The chain combines TRBV4-1 with TRBJ2-1, with 9 bases aligning to TRBD2. Per the germline V gene, CDR1 is MGHRA and CDR2 is YSYEKL. V dropped 7 bases and J dropped 0; count of bases not matched to a gene: 7. This CDR3 comprises 16 residues. For the CDR3, the DNA is TGCGCCAGCACAGCGGGGGGCTCAAGCTCCTACAATGAGCAGTTCTTC. The encoded protein is CASTAGGSSSYNEQFF.

Note on this clonotype: A single base separates this from a much larger clone, so it may be a read error. This sequence joins TRBV21-1 and TRBJ2-1; the table's D call TRBD1 went unverified against the DNA. TRBV21-1 is a pseudogene segment. The CDR3 runs to 14 residues. This CDR3 reads CASSNGDSKETQFF. CDR3 bases: TGTGCCAGCAGCAATGGGGACAGCAAAGAGACCCAGTTCTTC.

The chain is built from TRBV5-5 and TRBJ2-7; D possibly uses TRBD1 or TRBD2 (5 bases each). This CDR3 is 14 amino acids long. V was shortened by 4 bases and J by 6 bases, with 17 bases between the two germline ends. Per germline, CDR1 SGHKS and CDR2 YYEKEE (reference sequence). The CDR3 DNA is TGTGCCAGCAGCGCCGGGACGGTACTCTCCGAGCAGTACTTC. Its protein is CASSAGTVLSEQYF.

The V call is TRBV4-3, the J call TRBJ1-4, with D perhaps matching TRBD1 (6 bases). The CDR3 runs to 15 residues. The germline V and J ends were trimmed by 4 bases and 8 bases, with 17 bases remaining between them. The germline CDR1 and CDR2 sequences are LGHNA and YSLEER. The CDR3, as DNA: TGCGCCAGCAGCCCATCCGGGACATACTTAGAAAAACTGTTTTTT. Protein product: CASSPSGTYLEKLFF.

The CDR3 region has the DNA TGTGCCAGCAGTTACTCGATCTATGCTGTGGGGGGAAATCAGCCCCAGCATTTT. It is translated as CASSYSIYAVGGNQPQHF. The chain employs TRBV6-2 or TRBV6-3 and TRBJ1-5, with a possible D match to TRBD1 (5 bases). V lost 0 bases and J 4 bases, leaving 19 bases between the germline ends. This CDR3 has 18 residues. Germline CDR1 MNHEY, CDR2 SVGEGT.

This rearrangement joins TRBV4-3 to TRBJ1-5; 7 bases map to TRBD1. This CDR3 is 14 amino acids long. J was trimmed by 5 bases and V by 3 bases; bases with no gene match: 4. Germline CDR1 reads LGHNA; CDR2 reads YSLEER. This CDR3 reads CASSHHRGDQPQHF. The CDR3 DNA follows: TGCGCCAGCAGCCATCACAGGGGAGATCAGCCCCAGCATTTT.

This clonotype has more than one count but fewer than ten. The chain links TRBV12-3 or TRBV12-4 to TRBJ1-2; 7 bases agree with TRBD1. The CDR3 loop spans 12 amino acids. J gave up 7 bases and V 6 bases, and 5 bases lay outside the gene matches. DNA of the CDR3: TGTGCCAGCAGGGGGACAGATTTTGGCTACACCTTC. This encodes CASRGTDFGYTF.

This clonotype was seen more than once but under ten times. This chain joins TRBV4-3 and TRBJ2-3; D perhaps matches TRBD2 (5 bases). Looked up from germline, CDR1 is LGHNA and CDR2 is YSLEER. The CDR3 extends over 13 amino acids. Trimming took off 9 bases at V and 2 bases at J, with 12 bases between the two ends. This CDR3 reads CASAPGYTDTQYF. The CDR3 region has the DNA TGCGCCAGTGCACCGGGGTACACAGATACGCAGTATTTT.

The table lists this clonotype with a few counts. The chain couples TRBV9 to TRBJ2-1; D might be TRBD1 (6 bases). The CDR3 totals 16 residues. CDR1 and CDR2 (germline): SGDLS, YYNGEE. Trimming took 4 bases from V and 8 from J, leaving 22 bases between them. CDR3 sequence: CASSPKGQSMRHEQFF. In nucleotides, the CDR3 is TGTGCCAGCAGCCCTAAGGGACAAAGCATGAGACATGAGCAGTTCTTC.

This chain uses TRBV7-9 with TRBJ2-1; tentatively, D is TRBD1 or TRBD2 (5 bases each). Matching the DNA end better, TRBJ2-7 makes the J call doubtful. The CDR3 is 14 residues long. Germline V gene data show CDR1 as SEHNR and CDR2 as FQNEAQ (reference sequence). CDR3 in DNA: TGTGCCAGCAGCTTAAGGGACGGCTACAATGAGCAGTACTTC. It codes for CASSLRDGYNEQYF.

This clonotype was observed a handful of times. The chain couples TRBV12-3 or TRBV12-4 to TRBJ2-2; no clear D gene. The germline V and J ends were trimmed by 10 bases and 5 bases, with 14 bases remaining between them. The CDR3 spans 13 residues. The CDR3, as DNA: TGTGCCACCGGTCCCTCGGCGACCGGGGAGCTGTTTTTT. Translated: CATGPSATGELFF.

This clonotype has just a few counts. The rearrangement links TRBV6-6 to TRBJ2-7; D unresolved. The V end lost 5 bases, the J end lost 2 bases, and 13 bases lay between the germline ends. Germline values: CDR1 MNHNY, CDR2 SVGAGI (reference sequence). The CDR3 consists of 14 residues. CDR3 region: CASSTPTGTYEQYF. The CDR3 nucleotides are TGTGCCAGCAGTACTCCGACTGGGACCTACGAGCAGTACTTC.

The rearrangement uses TRBV7-3 and TRBJ2-3; the match to TRBD2 covers 8 bases. Germline V gives CDR1 SGHTA, CDR2 FQGTGA. CDR3 length: 17 residues. V dropped 5 bases and J dropped 2; count of bases not matched to a gene: 12. In DNA, the CDR3 is TGTGCCAGCAGCGCTCCAACTAGCGGTAGAGCCACAGATACGCAGTATTTT. Its protein product is CASSAPTSGRATDTQYF.

The CDR3 spells CASSVAGQGDSKLFF. The CDR3, as DNA: TGTGCCAGCAGCGTAGCAGGACAGGGGGACTCGAAACTGTTTTTT. The chain combines TRBV9 with TRBJ1-4; 10 nucleotides line up with TRBD1. Trimming removed 0 bases from V and 11 bases from J; junction bases left unmatched: 7. CDR1 is SGDLS and CDR2 is YYNGEE in the germline V gene. The CDR3 covers 15 residues.

V usage is TRBV4-2 and J usage is TRBJ2-3; 9 nucleotides match TRBD2. Germline CDR1 LGHNA, CDR2 YNFKEQ. V shed 4 bases, J shed 1 base, and the junction held 3 bases outside the gene matches. The CDR3 has 15 amino acids. As DNA, the CDR3 is TGTGCCAGCAGCCGCATAGCGGGAGGCACAGATACGCAGTATTTT. It translates to CASSRIAGGTDTQYF.

This clonotype was seen more than once but under ten times. The V and J genes are TRBV6-6 and TRBJ1-4, with unresolved D. Trimming stripped 2 bases from V and 0 bases from J, with 10 bases between. The germline gives CDR1 MNHNY, CDR2 SVGAGI (reference sequence). CDR3 length equals 16 residues. CDR3 in amino acids: CASSYGRIATNEKLFF. The DNA for the CDR3 is TGTGCCAGCAGTTACGGCCGGATTGCAACTAATGAAAAACTGTTTTTT.

The chain combines TRBV7-2 with TRBJ1-1, with D possibly matching TRBD1 (5 bases). Trimming cost V 4 bases and J 6 bases, with 15 bases left between them. Germline loops: CDR1 SGHTA, CDR2 FQGNSA. The CDR3 covers 14 residues. For the CDR3, the DNA is TGTGCCAGCAGCTGGACAAGGAGTCGCGCTGAAGCTTTCTTT. As protein: CASSWTRSRAEAFF.

This clonotype came up a few times. J is TRBJ2-1 and V is TRBV5-6; TRBD1 matches at 8 bases. Losses at the gene ends were 4 bases for V and 9 bases for J; bases not matched to a gene: 15. This CDR3 contains 16 residues. The germline CDR1 and CDR2 sequences are SGHDT and YYEEEE. In DNA, the CDR3 is TGTGCCAGCAGCCCGGTTTCGGACAGGGTATCGGGTGAGCAGTTCTTC. Its protein product is CASSPVSDRVSGEQFF.

Here the CDR3 DNA reads TGTGCCAGCAGTCAGACAGGGGGCGGCACTGAAGCTTTCTTT. This translates into CASSQTGGGTEAFF. The V gene is TRBV25-1, the J gene TRBJ1-1, with 10 bases lining up with TRBD1. The CDR3 is made up of 14 amino acids. CDR1 and CDR2 from the germline V gene are MGHDK and SYGVNS. The trim removed 5 bases at V and 4 bases at J, leaving 4 bases unmatched.

V usage is TRBV24-1 and J usage is TRBJ2-3; 8 bases align to TRBD1. V lost 4 bases to trimming and J lost 3 bases; unmatched junction nucleotides: 5. Per the germline V gene, CDR1 is KGHDR and CDR2 is SFDVKD. The CDR3 loop spans 15 amino acids. CDR3 protein: CATSDPGGRTDTQYF. CDR3 sequence (DNA): TGTGCCACCAGTGACCCAGGGGGCCGTACAGATACGCAGTATTTT.

This chain uses TRBV6-1 with TRBJ1-2, with a possible D match to TRBD1 (6 bases). Germline V gene data show CDR1 as MNHNS and CDR2 as SASEGT. The CDR3 contains 15 residues. The V end lost 1 base, the J end lost 4 bases, and 13 bases lay between the germline ends. CDR3: CASSEGGPKLYGYTF. In nucleotides, the CDR3 is TGTGCCAGCAGTGAAGGGGGGCCAAAACTCTATGGCTACACCTTC.

In its sample, this clonotype was seen once. The J gene is TRBJ2-4, the V gene TRBV4-2; TRBD2 matches 7 bases. The J segment lost 5 bases and the V segment lost 0 bases, leaving 7 bases of the junction unmatched. Germline V gene data show CDR1 as LGHNA and CDR2 as YNFKEQ. The CDR3 loop spans 16 amino acids. As DNA, the CDR3 is TGTGCCAGCAGCCAAGATCCGACGGGAGGTCAAAACATTCAGTACTTC. Protein sequence: CASSQDPTGGQNIQYF.

This chain joins TRBV20-1 and TRBJ2-7; 12 bases fit TRBD2. The germline V gene encodes CDR1 DFQATT and CDR2 SNEGSKA (reference sequence). V shed 3 bases and J 2 bases; nucleotides not matched to a gene: 5. The CDR3 is 15 residues long. CDR3 protein: CSASHRLAGAYEQYF. CDR3 sequence (DNA): TGCAGTGCTAGCCACAGACTAGCGGGAGCCTACGAGCAGTACTTC.